This TCR beta chain comes out of a study of CD8+ T cells in alopecia areata. Across the study: The study gave treated patients oral tofacitinib at 5 to 10 mg twice daily.

Described treatment: oral pan-JAK inhibitor, 5-10 mg twice daily. Both peripheral blood and punch biopsies of lesional scalp skin were obtained from patients who had alopecia areata. Sorting from PBMCs produced CD4+ and CD8+ T cells. Extracted RNA was reverse transcribed into cDNA, the sequencing template. Produced via immunoSEQ multiplex PCR; TCRdb's table is partial and in-frame only. In the table there are some 130,000 clones, about 50% of which are singletons. This clone was counted only a few times. The CDR3 has 13 amino acids. V dropped 2 bases and J dropped 9 bases, with 11 bases sitting between them. Germline V gene sequence: CDR1 SEHNR, CDR2 FQNEAQ (reference sequence).

The sample was CD4+ T cells sorted from blood, taken at week 4, from a patient treated with tofacitinib. This chain connects TRBV7-9 to TRBJ2-1; D could derive from TRBD1 or TRBD2 (6 bases each). The sequence derives from a human donor with alopecia areata. The CDR3 loop reads CASSLTGAGEQFF. The CDR3 DNA reads as TGTGCCAGCAGCTTAACGGGGGCTGGTGAGCAGTTCTTC.